These T cell receptor beta chains were read from a single sample in a study of cytomegalovirus exposure and HLA in healthy donors. Measured with immunoSEQ multiplex PCR; TCRdb has only the in-frame clones, and not every one. The profile shows around 99,000 clones, roughly 80% of them singletons. The sample taken for sequencing was PBMCs. Source of these receptors: a man aged 25-45 years in good health and CMV-seronegative. CDR3s include the opening cysteine and the closing phenylalanine or tryptophan. The D gene is left open where the match is weak. Rows may omit the clone size; those that give it use once, few, many or a size class.

TRBD2	TRBV7-7	TRBJ2-5	-	CASSLLAGEGETQYF	TGTGCTAGCAGCCTCCTAGCGGGAGAGGGGGAGACCCAGTACTTC
TRBD2	TRBV29-1	TRBJ2-2	-	CSAGGTGELFF	TGCAGCGCGGGGGGAACCGGGGAGCTGTTTTTT
TRBD1	TRBV7-8	TRBJ2-1	-	CASSLESGGTEQFF	TGTGCCAGCAGCTTAGAGTCAGGGGGCACTGAGCAGTTCTTC
-	TRBV10-1	TRBJ2-7	once	CATYENEQYF	TGCGCCACCTACGAAAACGAGCAGTACTTC
TRBD1	TRBV6-5	TRBJ1-5	-	CASRATGGHNQPQHF	TGTGCCAGCAGGGCAACAGGGGGCCACAATCAGCCCCAGCATTTT
TRBD1	TRBV6-5	TRBJ2-7	few	CASSYEGASYEQYF	TGTGCCAGCAGTTACGAGGGGGCCTCCTACGAGCAGTACTTC
TRBD2	TRBV29-1	TRBJ2-5	-	CSGAGGRETQYF	TGCAGCGGGGCGGGGGGGAGGGAGACCCAGTACTTC
TRBD2	TRBV18	TRBJ2-3	-	CASSWTSETDTQYF	TGTGCCAGCTCCTGGACTAGCGAGACAGATACGCAGTATTTT
TRBD1	TRBV6-1	TRBJ2-7	-	CASIKDRAKDEQYF	TGTGCCAGCATTAAGGACAGGGCAAAGGACGAGCAGTACTTC
-	TRBV7-8	TRBJ1-5	-	CASSIDLGRGQPQHF	TGTGCCAGCAGCATAGACCTCGGAAGAGGTCAGCCCCAGCATTTT
-	TRBV10-3	TRBJ2-7	few	CAVRGPLDEQYF	TGTGCCGTGCGGGGGCCCTTGGACGAGCAGTACTTC
TRBD1	TRBV28	TRBJ1-5	few	CASSLGQGALQPQHF	TGTGCCAGCAGTTTAGGGCAGGGGGCACTTCAGCCCCAGCATTTT
-	TRBV4-2	TRBJ2-5	-	CASSPAGRLGLGETQYF	TGTGCCAGCAGCCCCGCGGGAAGGCTTGGTTTGGGTGAGACCCAGTACTTC
-	TRBV29-1	TRBJ1-5	once	CSASGAYSNQPQHF	TGCAGCGCATCAGGGGCTTATAGCAATCAGCCCCAGCATTTT
TRBD1	TRBV29-1	TRBJ2-7	once	CSVFLRDRGYEQYF	TGCAGCGTATTTTTGCGGGACAGGGGCTACGAGCAGTACTTC
-	TRBV6-1	TRBJ1-6	-	CASSERTENSPLHF	TGTGCCAGCAGTGAAAGGACAGAGAATTCACCCCTCCACTTT
TRBD2	TRBV5-1	TRBJ2-1	-	CASSLEPLAGGYNEQFF	TGCGCCAGCAGCTTGGAGCCCCTAGCGGGGGGTTACAATGAGCAGTTCTTC
-	TRBV9	TRBJ2-7	-	CASQGGTYEQYF	TGTGCCAGCCAGGGGGGAACCTACGAGCAGTACTTC
TRBD2	TRBV4-1	TRBJ2-1	-	CASSQERLAGTGEQFF	TGCGCCAGCAGCCAAGAAAGGCTAGCGGGAACTGGTGAGCAGTTCTTC
-	TRBV5-1	TRBJ2-7	-	CASSLVGREQYF	TGCGCCAGCAGCTTGGTGGGGAGGGAGCAGTACTTC
-	TRBV11-2	TRBJ2-1	-	CASSLGLGYNEQFF	TGTGCCAGCAGCTTGGGGCTAGGCTACAATGAGCAGTTCTTC
-	TRBV6-6	TRBJ2-1	-	CASSQPGAAYNEQFF	TGTGCCAGCAGTCAACCGGGAGCAGCCTACAATGAGCAGTTCTTC
TRBD2	TRBV30	TRBJ2-1	-	CAGTSGSGNEQFF	TGTGCTGGGACTAGCGGGAGTGGGAATGAGCAGTTCTTC
TRBD1	TRBV10-3	TRBJ2-7	-	CAISESGDRGNEQYF	TGTGCCATCAGTGAGTCAGGCGACAGGGGCAACGAGCAGTACTTC
-	TRBV30	TRBJ1-5	once	CAWSVQSGSINQPQHF	TGCGCCTGGAGTGTGCAGTCGGGATCGATCAATCAGCCCCAGCATTTT
TRBD1	TRBV2	TRBJ2-5	-	CASSEGQGLTQYF	TGTGCCAGCAGTGAGGGACAGGGTTTGACCCAGTACTTC
TRBD2	TRBV5-1	TRBJ2-1	-	CASSIAGGRRYNEQFF	TGCGCCAGCAGTATCGCGGGAGGGCGTCGATACAATGAGCAGTTCTTC
TRBD2	TRBV5-6	TRBJ2-1	-	CASTLAAGADNEQFF	TGTGCCAGCACTCTAGCAGCGGGAGCTGACAATGAGCAGTTCTTC
-	TRBV9	TRBJ1-4	-	CASSPLATNEKLFF	TGTGCCAGCAGCCCATTAGCAACTAATGAAAAACTGTTTTTT
-	TRBV4-1	TRBJ1-2	few	CASSQVLLRGKANYGYTF	TGCGCCAGCAGCCAGGTCCTCCTCCGGGGGAAAGCTAACTATGGCTACACCTTC
-	TRBV6-1	TRBJ1-5	-	CASSERGGAGQPQHF	TGTGCCAGCAGTGAAAGGGGGGGCGCCGGACAGCCCCAGCATTTT
-	TRBV21-1	TRBJ2-5	-	CASSNPTSGLAGGTQYF	TGTGCCAGCAGCAATCCGACCTCGGGACTAGCGGGGGGGACCCAGTACTTC
-	TRBV9	TRBJ1-6	-	CASSVGATNSPLHF	TGTGCCAGCAGCGTAGGGGCCACTAATTCACCCCTCCACTTT
TRBD1	TRBV7-2	TRBJ1-4	-	CASSSRQGREKLFF	TGTGCCAGCAGCTCAAGACAGGGGCGTGAAAAACTGTTTTTT
-	TRBV21-1	TRBJ1-2	-	CASSITDMSNGYTF	TGTGCCAGCAGCATAACGGACATGTCTAATGGCTACACCTTC
TRBD1	TRBV18	TRBJ1-2	-	CASSRDRRSYTF	TGTGCCAGCTCACGGGACAGACGCTCCTACACCTTC
TRBD1	TRBV5-1	TRBJ1-6	-	CASSRGQATSPLHF	TGCGCCAGCAGCCGCGGACAGGCGACTTCACCCCTCCACTTT
-	TRBV7-9	TRBJ2-2	-	CASSPLTGELFF	TGTGCCAGCAGTCCTTTGACCGGGGAGCTGTTTTTT
TRBD1	TRBV11-2	TRBJ1-5	-	CASSQDRGVQPQHF	TGTGCCAGCAGCCAGGACAGGGGGGTTCAGCCCCAGCATTTT
-	TRBV5-1	TRBJ2-5	-	CASSSGVVETQYF	TGCGCCAGCAGCTCGGGGGTTGTTGAGACCCAGTACTTC
-	TRBV28	TRBJ1-3	-	CASDRSGGNTIYF	TGTGCCAGCGATCGATCCGGGGGAAACACCATATATTTT
TRBD1	TRBV27	TRBJ2-7	-	CASSLFAGGNEQYF	TGTGCCAGCAGTTTATTCGCAGGGGGCAACGAGCAGTACTTC
TRBD2	TRBV10-3	TRBJ2-1	-	CAISGYSGRAGNEQFF	TGTGCCATCAGTGGTTATAGCGGGAGGGCAGGGAATGAGCAGTTCTTC
TRBD2	TRBV9	TRBJ2-7	-	CASSVESGGSYEQYF	TGTGCCAGCAGCGTAGAGTCGGGAGGCTCCTACGAGCAGTACTTC
-	TRBV4-1	TRBJ2-7	few	CASSQDQGYSYEQYF	TGCGCCAGCAGCCAAGATCAGGGGTACTCCTACGAGCAGTACTTC
-	TRBV5-4	TRBJ2-3	-	CASSSLYPGDTQYF	TGTGCCAGCAGCTCTCTATACCCCGGTGATACGCAGTATTTT
TRBD1	TRBV19	TRBJ2-7	-	CATRQGASEQYF	TGTGCCACCAGACAGGGGGCGAGCGAGCAGTACTTC
-	TRBV4-1	TRBJ2-2	-	CASSQDPRVVTGELFF	TGCGCCAGCAGCCAAGATCCCAGGGTCGTCACCGGGGAGCTGTTTTTT